The sequence of this T cell receptor beta chain was determined in a study of immune evolution from preneoplasia to lung adenocarcinoma. Patients had resection in Japan or China between 2014 and 2017. The CDR3 contains 15 residues. Germline CDR1 LNHNV, CDR2 YYDKDF (reference sequence). Germline trimming cut 1 base from V and 4 bases from J; bases unmatched to any gene: 4. Only in-frame clones appear in the TCRdb table, and some are missing; sequencing was by immunoSEQ multiplex PCR. The sample includes about 4,600 clones, about four fifths of them seen just once. Sequencing used FFPE normal lung tissue adjacent to the tumor. The chain recombines TRBV15 with TRBJ2-1; TRBD2 agrees at 7 bases. The sequence came from a person aged 50-75 years with lung adenocarcinoma. This chain's CDR3 is CATSRAAGEYNEQFF. The CDR3 nucleotides read TGTGCCACCAGCAGAGCGGCGGGGGAGTACAATGAGCAGTTCTTC.